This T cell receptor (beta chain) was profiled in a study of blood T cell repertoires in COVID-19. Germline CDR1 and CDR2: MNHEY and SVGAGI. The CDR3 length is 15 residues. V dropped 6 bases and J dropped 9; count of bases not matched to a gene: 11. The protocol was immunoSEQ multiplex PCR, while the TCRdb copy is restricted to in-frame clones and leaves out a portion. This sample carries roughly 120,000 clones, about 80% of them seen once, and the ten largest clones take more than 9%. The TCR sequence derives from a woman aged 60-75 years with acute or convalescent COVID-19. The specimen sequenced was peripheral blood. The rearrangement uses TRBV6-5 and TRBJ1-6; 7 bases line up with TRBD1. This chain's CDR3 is CASRIQGTHSSPLHF. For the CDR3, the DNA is TGTGCCAGCAGGATACAGGGGACCCACAGTTCACCCCTCCACTTT.